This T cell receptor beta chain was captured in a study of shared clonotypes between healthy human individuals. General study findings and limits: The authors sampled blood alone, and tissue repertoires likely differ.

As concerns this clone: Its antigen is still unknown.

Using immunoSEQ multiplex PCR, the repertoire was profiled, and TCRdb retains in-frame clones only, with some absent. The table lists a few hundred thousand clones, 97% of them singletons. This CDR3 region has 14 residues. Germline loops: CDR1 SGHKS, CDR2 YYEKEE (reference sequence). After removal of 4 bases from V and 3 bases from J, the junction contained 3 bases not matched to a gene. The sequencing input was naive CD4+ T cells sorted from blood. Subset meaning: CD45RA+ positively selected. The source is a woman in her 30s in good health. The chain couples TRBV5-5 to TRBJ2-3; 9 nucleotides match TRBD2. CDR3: CASSILAGTDTQYF. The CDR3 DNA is TGTGCCAGCAGCATTCTAGCGGGAACAGATACGCAGTATTTT.